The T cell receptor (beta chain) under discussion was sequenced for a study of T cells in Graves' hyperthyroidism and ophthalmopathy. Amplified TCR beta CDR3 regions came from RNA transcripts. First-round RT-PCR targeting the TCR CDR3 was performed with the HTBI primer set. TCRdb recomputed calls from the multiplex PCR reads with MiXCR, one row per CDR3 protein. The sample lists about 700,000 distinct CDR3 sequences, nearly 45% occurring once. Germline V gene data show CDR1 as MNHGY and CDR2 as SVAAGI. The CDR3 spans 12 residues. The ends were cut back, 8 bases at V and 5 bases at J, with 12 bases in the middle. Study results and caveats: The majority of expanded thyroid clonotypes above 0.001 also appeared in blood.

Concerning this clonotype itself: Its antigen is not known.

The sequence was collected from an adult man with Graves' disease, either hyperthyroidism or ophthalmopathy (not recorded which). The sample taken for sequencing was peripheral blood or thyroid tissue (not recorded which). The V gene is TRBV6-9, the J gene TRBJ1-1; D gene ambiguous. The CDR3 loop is CASVVPNTEAFF. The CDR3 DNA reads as TGTGCCAGCGTTGTGCCGAATACTGAAGCTTTCTTT.